This T cell receptor beta chain derives from a study of T cells in Graves' hyperthyroidism and ophthalmopathy. At the level of the study: Peripheral blood was drawn at first diagnosis, prior to all treatment.

Subjects aged 18 to 65 presented with newly diagnosed hyperthyroidism of less than 2 months' duration. Every diagnosis used clinical symptoms, serum thyroxine and TRAb, thyroid ultrasound and orbital computed tomography. 10 ml fresh peripheral blood yielded the PBMCs. This clonotype was seen ten or more times. Researchers amplified the TCR beta CDR3 regions from RNA transcripts. HTBI primers drove first-round RT-PCR of the TCR CDR3. TCRdb used MiXCR to reprocess the multiplex PCR reads, holding one entry per CDR3 protein. The table includes about 520,000 distinct CDR3 sequences, 20% to 25% detected once. CDR1 and CDR2 (germline): MNHEY, SVGAGI. The CDR3 runs to 14 residues. V lost 6 bases and J 2 bases, leaving 11 bases between the germline ends.

This sequence originates from a man aged 18 to 30 with Graves' hyperthyroidism. The sequencing input was blood. The chain has TRBV6-5 and TRBJ1-3; possibly TRBD1 for D (6 bases). CDR3 DNA: TGTGCCAGCAGAATACAGGGCGCTGGAAACACCATATATTTT. Translation: CASRIQGAGNTIYF.